The next 8 T cell receptor beta chains were all read from a single sample in a study of blood T cell repertoires in COVID-19. Repertoires were generated with immunoSEQ multiplex PCR, while TCRdb's copy carries only in-frame clones and drops some. Found here are about 260,000 clones, approximately 85% of them singletons; the top ten hold 0.7%. The sample was peripheral blood. These receptors came from a human donor in a cohort sampled during active COVID-19.

The sample holds a few counts of this clone. The chain combines TRBV30 with TRBJ2-1, with D possibly matching TRBD2 (7 bases). The germline V and J ends were trimmed by 5 bases and 8 bases, with 10 bases remaining between them. Germline V gene lookup returns CDR1 GTSNPN and CDR2 SVGIG (reference sequence). The CDR3 runs to 11 residues. CDR3 protein: CAWEGGDEQFF. DNA for the CDR3: TGTGCCTGGGAGGGGGGGGATGAGCAGTTCTTC.

The chain employs TRBV2 and TRBJ2-7, with 8 bases matching TRBD1. Germline CDR1 is SNHLY and CDR2 is FYNNEI. Losses at the gene ends were 6 bases for V and 7 bases for J; bases not matched to a gene: 11. The CDR3 has 14 residues. CDR3 DNA: TGTGCCAGCAGAATAGGGACAGGCCCTAGGGAGCAGTACTTC. Amino acid sequence: CASRIGTGPREQYF.

The V gene is TRBV9, the J gene TRBJ1-6, with D maybe TRBD1 (5 bases). The CDR3 covers 14 residues. With 4 bases removed from V and 4 bases from J, the gap between germline ends came to 9 bases. Looked up from germline, CDR1 is SGDLS and CDR2 is YYNGEE. The DNA of the CDR3 is TGTGCCAGCAGCCCGGGACTTTATAATTCACCCCTCCACTTT. As protein: CASSPGLYNSPLHF.

CDR3 residues: CSASTGFQGSNQPQHF. CDR3 bases: TGCAGTGCTAGTACAGGGTTTCAAGGAAGCAATCAGCCCCAGCATTTT. The chain carries TRBV20-1 and TRBJ1-5, with D possibly matching TRBD1 (6 bases). The CDR3 is made up of 16 amino acids. Trimming shortened V by 3 bases and J by 1 base, and 16 bases separated the two germline ends. Germline lookup yields CDR1 DFQATT and CDR2 SNEGSKA (reference sequence).

The rearrangement links TRBV24-1 to TRBJ2-7, with 7 bases fitting TRBD1. The V gene's germline CDR1 is KGHDR and CDR2 SFDVKD. With 4 bases clipped from V and 5 bases from J, the junction kept 4 bases outside the gene matches. The CDR3 length is 13 residues. The CDR3 DNA follows: TGTGCCACCAGTGACTATACAGGGGACGAGCAGTACTTC. This encodes CATSDYTGDEQYF.

The V gene is TRBV19, the J gene TRBJ1-5, with D tentatively TRBD1 (5 bases). Trimming removed 7 bases from V and 1 base from J, with 14 bases in between. The CDR3 is 15 amino acids. The germline CDR1 and CDR2 sequences are LNHDA and SQIVND (reference sequence). DNA of the CDR3: TGTGCCAGTACAAGGACAACTCGAAGCAATCAGCCCCAGCATTTT. Translation gives CASTRTTRSNQPQHF.

The chain employs TRBV19 and TRBJ2-5; 7 nucleotides agree with TRBD1. CDR1 LNHDA and CDR2 SQIVND come from the germline V gene (reference sequence). The V and J ends lost 3 bases and 5 bases, in that order; junction bases with no gene match: 6. This CDR3 is built from 14 residues. CDR3 coding DNA: TGTGCCAGTAGTATTGGCAGGGGGTCGGAGACCCAGTACTTC. It codes for CASSIGRGSETQYF.

The chain has TRBV27 and TRBJ1-6, with TRBD1 matching over 7 bases. The germline CDR1 and CDR2 sequences are MNHEY and SMNVEV (reference sequence). The CDR3 is made up of 14 amino acids. The J segment lost 6 bases and the V segment lost 7 bases, leaving 6 bases of the junction unmatched. This CDR3 reads CASNRQGPNSPLHF. The CDR3 region has the DNA TGTGCCAGCAATAGACAGGGCCCTAATTCACCCCTCCACTTT.